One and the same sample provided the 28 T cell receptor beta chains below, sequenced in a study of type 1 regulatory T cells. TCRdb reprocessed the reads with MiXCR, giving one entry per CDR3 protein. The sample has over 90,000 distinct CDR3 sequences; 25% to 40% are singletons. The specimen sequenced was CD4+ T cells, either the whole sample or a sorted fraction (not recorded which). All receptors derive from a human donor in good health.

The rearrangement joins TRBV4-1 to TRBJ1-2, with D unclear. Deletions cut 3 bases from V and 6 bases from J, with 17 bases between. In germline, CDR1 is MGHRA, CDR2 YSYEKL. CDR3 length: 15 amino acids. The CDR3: CASSQFTGSGNGYTF. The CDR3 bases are TGCGCCAGCAGCCAGTTCACGGGGTCGGGAAATGGCTACACCTTC.

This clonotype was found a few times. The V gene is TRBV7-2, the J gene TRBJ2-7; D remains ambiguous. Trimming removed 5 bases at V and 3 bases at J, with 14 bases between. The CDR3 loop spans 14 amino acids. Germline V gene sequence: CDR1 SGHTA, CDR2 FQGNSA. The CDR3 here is CASSPVVSHYEQYF. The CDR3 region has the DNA TGTGCCAGCAGCCCGGTCGTCTCGCACTACGAGCAGTACTTC.

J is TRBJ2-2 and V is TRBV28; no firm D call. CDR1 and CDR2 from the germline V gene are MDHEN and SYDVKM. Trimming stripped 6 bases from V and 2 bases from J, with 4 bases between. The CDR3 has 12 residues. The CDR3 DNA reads TGTGCCAGCAGAGGAAACACCGGGGAGCTGTTTTTT. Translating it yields CASRGNTGELFF.

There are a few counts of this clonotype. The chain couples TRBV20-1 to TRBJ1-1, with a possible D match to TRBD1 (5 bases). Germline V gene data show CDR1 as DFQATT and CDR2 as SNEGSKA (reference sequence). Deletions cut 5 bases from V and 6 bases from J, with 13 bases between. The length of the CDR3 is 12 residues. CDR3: CSARGVKPEAFF. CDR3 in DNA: TGCAGTGCTCGGGGGGTTAAGCCTGAAGCTTTCTTT.

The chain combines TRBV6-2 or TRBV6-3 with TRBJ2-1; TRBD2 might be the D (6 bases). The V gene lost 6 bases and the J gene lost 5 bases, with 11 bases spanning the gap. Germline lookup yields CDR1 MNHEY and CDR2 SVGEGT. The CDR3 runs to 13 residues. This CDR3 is CASSLGLNNEQFF. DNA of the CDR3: TGTGCCAGCAGCTTGGGACTCAACAATGAGCAGTTCTTC.

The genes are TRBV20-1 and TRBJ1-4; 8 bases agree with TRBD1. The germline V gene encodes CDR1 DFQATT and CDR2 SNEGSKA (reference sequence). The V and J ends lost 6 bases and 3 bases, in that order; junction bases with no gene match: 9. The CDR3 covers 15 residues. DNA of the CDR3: TGCAGTGCCCGACCGGGACAGGAGTCTAATGAAAAACTGTTTTTT. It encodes CSARPGQESNEKLFF.

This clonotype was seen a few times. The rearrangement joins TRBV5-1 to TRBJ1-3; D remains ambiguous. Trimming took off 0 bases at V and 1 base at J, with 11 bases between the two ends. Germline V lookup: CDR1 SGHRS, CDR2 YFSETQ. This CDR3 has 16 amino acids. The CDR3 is CASSLAPGSSGNTIYF. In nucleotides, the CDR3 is TGCGCCAGCAGCTTGGCCCCCGGGTCGTCTGGAAACACCATATATTTT.

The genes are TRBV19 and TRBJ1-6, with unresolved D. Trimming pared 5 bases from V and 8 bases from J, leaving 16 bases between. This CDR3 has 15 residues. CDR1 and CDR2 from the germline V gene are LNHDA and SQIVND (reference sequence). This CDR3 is CASSLGSLPDSPLHF. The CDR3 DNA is TGTGCCAGTAGTTTGGGCAGCCTGCCAGATTCACCCCTCCACTTT.

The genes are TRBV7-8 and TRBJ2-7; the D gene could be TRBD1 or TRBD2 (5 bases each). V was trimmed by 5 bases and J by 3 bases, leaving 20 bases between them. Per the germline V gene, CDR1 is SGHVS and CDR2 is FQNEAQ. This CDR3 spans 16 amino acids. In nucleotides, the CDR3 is TGTGCCAGCAGCATACGGGGTTCAGGGCTGCTCTACGAGCAGTACTTC. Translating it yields CASSIRGSGLLYEQYF.

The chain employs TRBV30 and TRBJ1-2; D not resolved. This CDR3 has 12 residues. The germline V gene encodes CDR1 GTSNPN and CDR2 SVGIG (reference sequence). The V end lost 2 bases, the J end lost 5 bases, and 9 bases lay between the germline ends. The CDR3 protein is CAWSPGSYGYTF. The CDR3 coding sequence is TGTGCCTGGAGTCCTGGGTCATATGGCTACACCTTC. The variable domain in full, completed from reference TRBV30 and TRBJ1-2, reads SQTIHQWPATLVQPVGSPLSLECTVEGTSNPNLYWYRQAAGRGLQLLFYSVGIGQISSEVPQNLSASRPQDRQFILSSKKLLLSDSGFYLCAWSPGSYGYTFGSGTRLTVV.

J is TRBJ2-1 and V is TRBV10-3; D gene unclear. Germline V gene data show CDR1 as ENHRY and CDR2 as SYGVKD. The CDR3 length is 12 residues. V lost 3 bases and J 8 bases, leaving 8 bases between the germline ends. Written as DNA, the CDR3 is TGTGCCATCAGTGACTCGGACGATGAGCAGTTCTTC. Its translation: CAISDSDDEQFF.

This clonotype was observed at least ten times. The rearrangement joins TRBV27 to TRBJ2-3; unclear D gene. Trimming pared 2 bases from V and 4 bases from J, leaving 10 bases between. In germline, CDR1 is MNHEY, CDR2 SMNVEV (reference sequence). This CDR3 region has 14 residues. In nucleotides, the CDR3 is TGTGCCAGCAGTTTAGCCCCCAGCCCAGATACGCAGTATTTT. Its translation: CASSLAPSPDTQYF.

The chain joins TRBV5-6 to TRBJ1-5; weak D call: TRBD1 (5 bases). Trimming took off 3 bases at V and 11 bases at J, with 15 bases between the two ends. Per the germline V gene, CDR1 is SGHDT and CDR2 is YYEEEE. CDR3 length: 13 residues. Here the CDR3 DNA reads TGTGCCAGCAGCTGGGGGGGAGAGCCGACCCAGCATTTT. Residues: CASSWGGEPTQHF.

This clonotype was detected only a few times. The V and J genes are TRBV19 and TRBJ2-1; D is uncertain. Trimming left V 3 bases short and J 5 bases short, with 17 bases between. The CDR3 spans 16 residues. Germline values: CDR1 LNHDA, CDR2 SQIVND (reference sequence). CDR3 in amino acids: CASSISSLRQHNEQFF. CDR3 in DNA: TGTGCCAGTAGTATTTCCTCTTTGAGGCAGCACAATGAGCAGTTCTTC.

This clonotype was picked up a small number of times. The DNA for the CDR3 is TGTGCCAGCGAGAAGGGCGCTAGTATCTACAATGAGCAGTTCTTC. Protein sequence: CASEKGASIYNEQFF. The chain links TRBV7-2 to TRBJ2-1; D uncertain. Per the germline V gene, CDR1 is SGHTA and CDR2 is FQGNSA. V lost 8 bases and J 3 bases, leaving 17 bases between the germline ends. The CDR3 has 15 residues.

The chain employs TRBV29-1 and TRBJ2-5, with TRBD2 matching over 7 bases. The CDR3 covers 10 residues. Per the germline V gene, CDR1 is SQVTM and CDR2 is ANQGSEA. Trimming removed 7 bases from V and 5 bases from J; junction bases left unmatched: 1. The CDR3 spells CSGGGETQYF. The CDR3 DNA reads TGCAGCGGGGGAGGGGAGACCCAGTACTTC.

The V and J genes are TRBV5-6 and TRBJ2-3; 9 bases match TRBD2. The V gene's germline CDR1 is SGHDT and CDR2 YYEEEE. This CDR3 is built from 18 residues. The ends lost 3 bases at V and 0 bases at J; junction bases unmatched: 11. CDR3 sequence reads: CASSSLGMGLASTDTQYF. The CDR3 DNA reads TGTGCCAGCAGCTCCTTGGGTATGGGACTAGCAAGCACAGATACGCAGTATTTT.

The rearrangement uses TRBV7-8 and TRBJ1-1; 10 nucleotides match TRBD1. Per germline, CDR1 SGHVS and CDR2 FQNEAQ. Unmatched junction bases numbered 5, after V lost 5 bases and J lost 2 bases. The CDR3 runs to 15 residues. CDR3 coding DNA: TGTGCCAGCAGCCGGACAGGGGGGACTAACACTGAAGCTTTCTTT. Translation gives CASSRTGGTNTEAFF.

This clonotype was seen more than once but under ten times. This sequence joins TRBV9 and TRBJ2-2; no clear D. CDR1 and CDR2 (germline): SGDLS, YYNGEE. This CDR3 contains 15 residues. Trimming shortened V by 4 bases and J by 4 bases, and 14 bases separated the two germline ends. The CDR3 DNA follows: TGTGCCAGCAGCTTCCGGCAAGCCTCCACCGGGGAGCTGTTTTTT. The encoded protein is CASSFRQASTGELFF. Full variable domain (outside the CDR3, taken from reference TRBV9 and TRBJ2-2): DSGVTQTPKHLITATGQRVTLRCSPRSGDLSVYWYQQSLDQGLQFLIQYYNGEERAKGNILERFSAQQFPDLHSELNLSSLELGDSALYFCASSFRQASTGELFFGEGSRLTVL.

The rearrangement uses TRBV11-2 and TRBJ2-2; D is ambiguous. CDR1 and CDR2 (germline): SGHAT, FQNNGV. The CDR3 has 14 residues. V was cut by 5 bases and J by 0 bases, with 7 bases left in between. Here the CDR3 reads CASSINANTGELFF. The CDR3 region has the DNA TGTGCCAGCAGCATCAACGCGAACACCGGGGAGCTGTTTTTT.

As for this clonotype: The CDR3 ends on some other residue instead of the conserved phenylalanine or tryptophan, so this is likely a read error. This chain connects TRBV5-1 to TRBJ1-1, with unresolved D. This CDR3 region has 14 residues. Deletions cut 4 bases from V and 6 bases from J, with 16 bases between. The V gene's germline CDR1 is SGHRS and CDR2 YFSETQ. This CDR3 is CASSPAKVVPEAFI. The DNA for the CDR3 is TGCGCCAGCAGCCCGGCAAAGGTGGTCCCTGAAGCTTTCATT.

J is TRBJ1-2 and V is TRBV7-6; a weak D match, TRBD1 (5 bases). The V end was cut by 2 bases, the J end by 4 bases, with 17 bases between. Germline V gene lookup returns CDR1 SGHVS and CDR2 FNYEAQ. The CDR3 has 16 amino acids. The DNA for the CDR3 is TGTGCCAGCAGCTTAAATCCCCCTACAGGCACCTATGGCTACACCTTC. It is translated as CASSLNPPTGTYGYTF. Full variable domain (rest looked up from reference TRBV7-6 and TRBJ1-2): GAGVSQSPRYKVTKRGQDVALRCDPISGHVSLYWYRQALGQGPEFLTYFNYEAQQDKSGLPNDRFSAERPEGSISTLTIQRTEQRDSAMYRCASSLNPPTGTYGYTFGSGTRLTVV.

CDR3 sequence: CASRRDYEQYF. Written as DNA, the CDR3 is TGTGCCAGCAGACGGGACTACGAGCAGTACTTC. The chain carries TRBV6-2 or TRBV6-3 and TRBJ2-7, with D perhaps matching TRBD2 (5 bases). The CDR3 spans 11 residues. Germline V CDR1 and CDR2: MNHEY, SVGEGT. The V end was cut by 6 bases, the J end by 3 bases, with 6 bases between.

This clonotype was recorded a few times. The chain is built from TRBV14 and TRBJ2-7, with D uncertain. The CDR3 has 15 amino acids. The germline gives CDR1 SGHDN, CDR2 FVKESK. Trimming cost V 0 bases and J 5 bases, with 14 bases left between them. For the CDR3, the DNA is TGTGCCAGCAGCCAAGATTTGCATAAACGGGACGAGCAGTACTTC. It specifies CASSQDLHKRDEQYF.

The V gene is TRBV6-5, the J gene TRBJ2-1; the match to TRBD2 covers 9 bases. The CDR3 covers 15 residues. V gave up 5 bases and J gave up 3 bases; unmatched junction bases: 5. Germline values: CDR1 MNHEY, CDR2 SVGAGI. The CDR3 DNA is TGTGCCAGCAGTCCCGGACTAGCGTTCTACAATGAGCAGTTCTTC. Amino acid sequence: CASSPGLAFYNEQFF.

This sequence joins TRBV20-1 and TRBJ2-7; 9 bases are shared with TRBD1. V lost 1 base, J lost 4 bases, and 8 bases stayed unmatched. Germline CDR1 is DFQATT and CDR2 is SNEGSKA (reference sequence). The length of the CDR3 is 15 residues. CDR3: CSARVPRDRAYEQYF. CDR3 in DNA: TGCAGTGCTAGAGTCCCCAGGGACAGGGCGTACGAGCAGTACTTC.

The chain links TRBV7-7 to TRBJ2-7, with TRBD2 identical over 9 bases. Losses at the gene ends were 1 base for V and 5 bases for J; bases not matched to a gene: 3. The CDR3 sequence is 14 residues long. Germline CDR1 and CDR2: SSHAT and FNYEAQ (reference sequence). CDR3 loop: CASSLGAGGDEQYF. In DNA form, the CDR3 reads TGTGCCAGCAGCTTAGGGGCGGGAGGGGACGAGCAGTACTTC. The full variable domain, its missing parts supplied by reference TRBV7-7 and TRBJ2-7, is GAGVSQSPRYKVTKRGQDVTLRCDPISSHATLYWYQQALGQGPEFLTYFNYEAQPDKSGLPSDRFSAERPEGSISTLTIQRTEQRDSAMYRCASSLGAGGDEQYFGPGTRLTVT.

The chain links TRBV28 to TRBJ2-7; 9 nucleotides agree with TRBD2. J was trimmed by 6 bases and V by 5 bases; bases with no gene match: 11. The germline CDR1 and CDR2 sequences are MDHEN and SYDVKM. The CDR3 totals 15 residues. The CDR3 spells CASSPSGTSYGEQYF. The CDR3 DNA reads TGTGCCAGCAGTCCGTCCGGGACTAGCTACGGCGAGCAGTACTTC.